What follows describes a single T cell receptor beta chain. This entry comes from a study of blood T cell repertoires in COVID-19. Study background: Italy, Spain and the United States were the sources of the convalescent and acute COVID-19 samples.

Authors' methods: Researchers report that nucleated cell counts were estimated from reference gene primer amplification. Data came from immunoSEQ multiplex PCR; TCRdb stores just in-frame clones and leaves some out. That table is the source of V, J and clone size, and D and trimming were worked out from the DNA. The sample carries 88,000 or so clones, 75% to 90% recorded once. The CDR3 totals 16 residues. Trimming left V 6 bases short and J 3 bases short, with 18 bases between. Germline V gene data show CDR1 as LNHDA and CDR2 as SQIVND (reference sequence). The sequenced sample consisted of peripheral blood. This receptor was identified in a man aged 60 to 75 with acute or convalescent COVID-19. The chain is built from TRBV19 and TRBJ2-1; D might be TRBD2 (7 bases). Here the CDR3 DNA reads TGTGCCAGTAGGAACAGGGAGGGCCTAGTCTACAATGAGCAGTTCTTC. This encodes CASRNREGLVYNEQFF.